A single sample gave rise to the 26 T cell receptor beta chains below, sequenced in a study of Graves' ophthalmopathy and Graves' hyperthyroidism. TCR beta CDR3 amplification used RNA transcripts. HTBI-primed RT-PCR formed the first round, and a multiplex PCR formed the second. TCRdb reprocessed the multiplex PCR reads with MiXCR, giving one entry per CDR3 protein. The sample consists of 200,000 to 250,000 distinct CDR3 sequences, approximately 28% of them appearing once. The specimen was peripheral blood. These receptors all come from a man in his forties or fifties with Graves' ophthalmopathy.

This clonotype has a count of ten or more. The J gene is TRBJ1-2, the V gene TRBV28; D is unresolved. Trimming removed 3 bases at V and 0 bases at J, with 11 bases between. Germline V gene data show CDR1 as MDHEN and CDR2 as SYDVKM. The CDR3 length is 15 residues. CDR3 region: CASSFLRQSNYGYTF. The CDR3 bases are TGTGCCAGCAGTTTTCTGAGGCAGTCTAACTATGGCTACACCTTC.

This clonotype showed up many times. The chain links TRBV5-6 to TRBJ2-7; D might be TRBD1 (5 bases). Germline V CDR1 and CDR2: SGHDT, YYEEEE. The CDR3 has 14 residues. V dropped 2 bases and J dropped 5 bases, with 14 bases sitting between them. CDR3 sequence reads: CASSFILRVHEQYF. The CDR3 DNA follows: TGTGCCAGCAGCTTCATCCTCAGGGTCCACGAGCAGTACTTC.

This clonotype was counted ten times or more. This chain joins TRBV30 and TRBJ1-5; the D is unclear. Germline V gene sequence: CDR1 GTSNPN, CDR2 SVGIG (reference sequence). There are 13 residues in the CDR3. Trimming stripped 4 bases from V and 6 bases from J, with 13 bases between. The CDR3 nucleotides read TGTGCCTGGATCGTGAGGAGTGGTCAGCCCCAGCATTTT. Translating it yields CAWIVRSGQPQHF.

The chain carries TRBV12-3 or TRBV12-4 and TRBJ1-3; TRBD1 matches at 7 bases. The CDR3 runs to 18 residues. After removal of 5 bases from V and 0 bases from J, the junction contained 13 bases not matched to a gene. CDR3 loop: CASSLWTGPADSGNTIYF. The CDR3 DNA follows: TGTGCCAGCAGTCTCTGGACAGGCCCGGCGGACTCTGGAAACACCATATATTTT.

This clonotype was counted ten times or more. The rearrangement joins TRBV3-1 to TRBJ1-1, with D possibly matching TRBD1 (5 bases). Germline V gene data show CDR1 as LGHDT and CDR2 as YNNKEL (reference sequence). The CDR3 has 13 amino acids. V lost 6 bases, J lost 4 bases, and 12 bases lay in between. The CDR3 coding sequence is TGTGCCAGCAGTCGACAGTCGGGCACTGAAGCTTTCTTT. Encoded protein: CASSRQSGTEAFF.

This clonotype was counted only a few times. The chain employs TRBV6-1 and TRBJ2-5, with TRBD2 matching over 14 bases. Germline-derived CDR1 and CDR2 are MNHNS and SASEGT. The V gene end was trimmed by 6 bases and the J gene end by 4 bases; junction bases not matched to a gene: 7. This CDR3 is built from 16 residues. CDR3 nucleotide sequence: TGTGCCAGCAGCCACTTGGGACTAGCGGGAGTAGAGACCCAGTACTTC. Protein product: CASSHLGLAGVETQYF.

This clonotype was recorded at least ten times. The chain couples TRBV29-1 to TRBJ2-2, with D perhaps assigned TRBD1 or TRBD2 (5 bases each). Germline CDR1 SQVTM, CDR2 ANQGSEA. Trimming shortened V by 8 bases and J by 6 bases, and 19 bases separated the two germline ends. CDR3 length: 14 amino acids. Here the CDR3 DNA reads TGCAGCCTAAGAGGGACCCCCGGGGCCGGGGAGCTGTTTTTT. This codes for CSLRGTPGAGELFF.

This clonotype was counted ten times or more. At one of its ends the junction is not consistent with the germline gene, which may arise from a read error. The chain employs TRBV28 and TRBJ2-7, with D uncertain. The CDR3 spans 13 residues. The V gene's germline CDR1 is MDHEN and CDR2 SYDVKM. CDR3: CASSSPASYERYF. The DNA for the CDR3 is TGTGCCAGCAGTTCCCCCGCCTCCTACGAGCGGTACTTC.

This clonotype was seen at least ten times. The V and J genes are TRBV6-1 and TRBJ2-7, with a possible D match to TRBD2 (6 bases). Trimming cost V 8 bases and J 5 bases, with 13 bases left between them. CDR3 length equals 12 residues. Germline loops: CDR1 MNHNS, CDR2 SASEGT. In DNA form, the CDR3 reads TGTGCCAGCTCCAGGGCTAGCGACGAGCAGTACTTC. Protein: CASSRASDEQYF.

This clonotype has ten or more counts. The V gene is TRBV6-2 or TRBV6-3, the J gene TRBJ1-2, with a tentative D call TRBD1 (6 bases). Germline V gene sequence: CDR1 MNHEY, CDR2 SVGEGT. Trimming removed 0 bases at V and 2 bases at J, with 10 bases between. The CDR3 contains 15 residues. The CDR3 loop is CASSYSLDSNYGYTF. DNA for the CDR3: TGTGCCAGCAGTTACTCTCTGGACAGCAACTATGGCTACACCTTC.

V is TRBV6-5 and J is TRBJ1-5, with 9 nucleotides matching TRBD1. V lost 4 bases, J lost 7 bases, and 8 bases stayed unmatched. CDR3 length: 15 amino acids. CDR1 MNHEY and CDR2 SVGAGI come from the germline V gene. The CDR3 nucleotides are TGTGCCAGCAGTTTACCGGGACAGGGCGGCCAGCCCCAGCATTTT. This encodes CASSLPGQGGQPQHF.

This clonotype has at least ten counts. The genes are TRBV19 and TRBJ1-2, with TRBD1 as a possible D gene (5 bases). From germline, CDR1 is LNHDA and CDR2 SQIVND (reference sequence). Trimming removed 3 bases at V and 6 bases at J, with 20 bases between. The CDR3 length is 16 residues. This CDR3 is CASSIDKGLGFDGYTF. The DNA for the CDR3 is TGTGCCAGTAGTATCGACAAGGGGCTCGGGTTTGATGGCTACACCTTC.

This clonotype was seen many times. The J gene is TRBJ1-5, the V gene TRBV3-1; 7 nucleotides match TRBD1. The CDR3 loop spans 16 amino acids. The trim removed 1 base at V and 5 bases at J, leaving 8 bases unmatched. The V gene's germline CDR1 is LGHDT and CDR2 YNNKEL (reference sequence). CDR3 nucleotides: TGTGCCAGCAGCCAAGGGCAGGACAGGCCCTATCAGCCCCAGCATTTT. This encodes CASSQGQDRPYQPQHF. Using reference TRBV3-1 and TRBJ1-5 for the parts outside the CDR3, the full variable domain is DTAVSQTPKYLVTQMGNDKSIKCEQNLGHDTMYWYKQDSKKFLKIMFSYNNKELIINETVPNRFSPKSPDKAHLNLHINSLELGDSAVYFCASSQGQDRPYQPQHFGDGTRLSIL.

The chain couples TRBV27 to TRBJ1-6; 10 positions agree with TRBD1. Germline V lookup: CDR1 MNHEY, CDR2 SMNVEV (reference sequence). There are 16 residues in the CDR3. V lost 5 bases and J lost 8; bases outside the gene matches: 9. CDR3 DNA: TGTGCCAGCAGTGACCCGGGACAGGGGATTTATTCACCCCTCCACTTT. Its translation: CASSDPGQGIYSPLHF.

This clonotype was detected ten times or more. The gene calls are TRBV5-1 and TRBJ1-1, with D perhaps TRBD1 (6 bases). The CDR3 extends over 15 amino acids. Germline CDR1 is SGHRS and CDR2 is YFSETQ. Trimming removed 4 bases at V and 1 base at J, with 14 bases between. The CDR3 DNA sequence: TGCGCCAGCAGCACCATCACCAGGGGGAACACTGAAGCTTTCTTT. It encodes CASSTITRGNTEAFF.

The J gene is TRBJ2-5, the V gene TRBV20-1, with 11 bases lining up with TRBD2. The junction had 11 bases not matched to a gene; V was cut back by 6 bases and J by 5 bases. CDR3 length equals 15 residues. Germline lookup yields CDR1 DFQATT and CDR2 SNEGSKA (reference sequence). This CDR3 is CSARIAGGGQETQYF. The CDR3 DNA follows: TGCAGTGCAAGGATAGCGGGAGGGGGGCAGGAGACCCAGTACTTC.

This clonotype appeared many times. This rearrangement joins TRBV27 to TRBJ1-1, with D hard to call. V was shortened by 4 bases and J by 6 bases, with 15 bases between the two germline ends. Germline lookup yields CDR1 MNHEY and CDR2 SMNVEV (reference sequence). This CDR3 has 14 residues. The CDR3: CASSYGQSSAEAFF. CDR3 nucleotide sequence: TGTGCCAGCAGTTATGGTCAATCGAGTGCTGAAGCTTTCTTT.

This clonotype was detected many times. V and J are TRBV7-4 and TRBJ2-5, with 7 positions matching TRBD1. Germline values: CDR1 SGHVT, CDR2 SQSDAQ. Unmatched junction bases numbered 5, after V lost 3 bases and J lost 1 base. The CDR3 has 15 residues. The CDR3 DNA sequence: TGTGCCAGCAGCTTCGTCCGGACAGGCCAAGAGACCCAGTACTTC. Protein sequence: CASSFVRTGQETQYF.

The chain links TRBV7-3 to TRBJ1-1, with D uncertain. This CDR3 is built from 14 residues. Looked up from germline, CDR1 is SGHTA and CDR2 is FQGTGA. V was cut by 5 bases and J by 1 base, with 11 bases left in between. The CDR3 protein is CASSNWARNTEAFF. CDR3 DNA: TGTGCCAGCAGCAACTGGGCCAGGAACACTGAAGCTTTCTTT. Full variable domain (missing parts from reference TRBV7-3 and TRBJ1-1): GAGVSQTPSNKVTEKGKYVELRCDPISGHTALYWYRQSLGQGPEFLIYFQGTGAADDSGLPNDRFFAVRPEGSVSTLKIQRTERGDSAVYLCASSNWARNTEAFFGQGTRLTVV.

This clonotype was counted many times. The chain uses TRBV12-3 or TRBV12-4 and TRBJ2-5; a possible D gene is TRBD1 (5 bases). Trimming left V 5 bases short and J 1 base short, with 5 bases between. The length of the CDR3 is 12 residues. CDR3 in amino acids: CASSRGQETQYF. CDR3 in DNA: TGTGCCAGCAGTAGGGGCCAAGAGACCCAGTACTTC.

This clonotype was found many times. V and J are TRBV20-1 and TRBJ2-5; D gene ambiguous. The V gene lost 2 bases and the J gene lost 1 base, with 5 bases spanning the gap. Germline CDR1 is DFQATT and CDR2 is SNEGSKA (reference sequence). CDR3 length equals 12 residues. CDR3 in amino acids: CSARTLQETQYF. The CDR3 DNA reads as TGCAGTGCTAGAACGCTCCAAGAGACCCAGTACTTC.

This clonotype was counted at least ten times. The V call is TRBV11-3, the J call TRBJ1-1; 7 bases fit TRBD1. CDR3 length equals 13 residues. V was clipped by 3 bases and J by 9 bases; unmatched bases: 7. From germline, CDR1 is SGHNT and CDR2 YENEEA. CDR3 amino acids: CASSFTGVSQAFF. CDR3 coding DNA: TGTGCCAGCAGCTTCACAGGGGTTTCCCAAGCTTTCTTT.

This clonotype has a count of ten or more. J is TRBJ1-4 and V is TRBV11-2; 8 nucleotides match TRBD1. The length of the CDR3 is 14 residues. Germline V CDR1 and CDR2: SGHAT, FQNNGV. V lost 1 base to trimming and J lost 9 bases; unmatched junction nucleotides: 4. CDR3: CASSLGGQGKKLFF. CDR3 nucleotides: TGTGCCAGCAGCTTAGGCGGACAGGGAAAAAAACTGTTTTTT.

The V call is TRBV12-3 or TRBV12-4, the J call TRBJ1-6; D possibly corresponds to TRBD1 (5 bases). The length of the CDR3 is 13 residues. The V end lost 6 bases, the J end lost 10 bases, and 13 bases lay between the germline ends. The DNA for the CDR3 is TGTGCCAGCAGCAGGTGGGGGGAATCACCCCTCCACTTT. Translating it yields CASSRWGESPLHF.

In this sample, this clonotype turned up many times. The chain recombines TRBV20-1 with TRBJ1-5, with 9 bases that match TRBD1. CDR1 and CDR2 (germline): DFQATT, SNEGSKA (reference sequence). After removal of 6 bases from V and 4 bases from J, the junction contained 7 bases not matched to a gene. The CDR3 is made up of 14 amino acids. In DNA form, the CDR3 reads TGCAGTGCGGGACAGGGAAGTGTTAATCAGCCCCAGCATTTT. Its translation is CSAGQGSVNQPQHF.

The chain recombines TRBV29-1 with TRBJ2-5; 11 nucleotides align to TRBD2. Germline CDR1 and CDR2: SQVTM and ANQGSEA. The CDR3 runs 15 residues. Losses at the gene ends were 4 bases for V and 5 bases for J; bases not matched to a gene: 9. In DNA form, the CDR3 reads TGCAGCGTTGGAGTTAGCGGGAGGGCCGGGGAGACCCAGTACTTC. It specifies CSVGVSGRAGETQYF.